Listed here are 25 T cell receptor beta chains from one sample, sequenced in a study of blood T cell repertoires in COVID-19. TCRdb's table, derived via immunoSEQ multiplex PCR, lists solely in-frame clones and lacks some. This sample has tens of thousands of clones, with roughly nine tenths found just once. Sequencing used peripheral blood. The source of these receptors is a man aged 60 to 69 with acute or convalescent COVID-19.

This clone was observed once. The J gene is TRBJ1-2, the V gene TRBV18; 9 nucleotides align to TRBD1. Germline V lookup: CDR1 KGHSH, CDR2 LQKENI. The ends lost 1 base at V and 6 bases at J; junction bases unmatched: 0. The CDR3 runs to 13 residues. In DNA form, the CDR3 reads TGTGCCAGCTCACCACGGGACAGGGATGGCTACACCTTC. Amino acids: CASSPRDRDGYTF.

This chain connects TRBV6-5 to TRBJ2-7, with 7 nucleotides matching TRBD1. Per the germline V gene, CDR1 is MNHEY and CDR2 is SVGAGI. With V trimmed by 2 bases and J by 0 bases, 4 bases remained unmatched. The CDR3 spans 15 residues. CDR3 protein: CASSYTGVGSYEQYF. For the CDR3, the DNA is TGTGCCAGCAGTTACACAGGGGTGGGCTCCTACGAGCAGTACTTC.

This chain connects TRBV7-9 to TRBJ1-6, with D possibly matching TRBD1 (5 bases). The V and J ends lost 3 bases and 7 bases respectively, with 10 bases between them. CDR3 length: 14 amino acids. CDR1 SEHNR and CDR2 FQNEAQ come from the germline V gene (reference sequence). The CDR3 loop reads CASSFSDRNSPLHF. As DNA, the CDR3 is TGTGCCAGCAGCTTTAGTGACAGAAATTCACCCCTCCACTTT.

The chain joins TRBV3-1 (or the pseudogene TRBV3-2) to TRBJ1-4; a weak D match, TRBD1 (6 bases). Trimming took off 0 bases at V and 7 bases at J, with 15 bases between the two ends. This CDR3 comprises 16 residues. CDR1 and CDR2 (germline): LGHDT, YNNKEL (reference sequence). Written as DNA, the CDR3 is TGTGCCAGCAGCCAAGAGGTCGGGGGGCCGCTTGAAAAACTGTTTTTT. The encoded protein is CASSQEVGGPLEKLFF.

The J gene is TRBJ2-1, the V gene TRBV6-6; 7 bases agree with TRBD2. Germline CDR1 and CDR2: MNHNY and SVGAGI (reference sequence). V was clipped by 10 bases and J by 9 bases; unmatched bases: 9. The CDR3 is made up of 12 amino acids. The CDR3 sequence is CATEGAGSEQFF. The CDR3 coding sequence is TGTGCCACCGAGGGAGCGGGGAGTGAGCAGTTCTTC.

This chain connects TRBV30 to TRBJ2-7; D remains ambiguous. CDR1 is GTSNPN and CDR2 is SVGIG in the germline V gene (reference sequence). This CDR3 spans 15 amino acids. V lost 3 bases and J 0 bases, leaving 15 bases between the germline ends. The CDR3 protein is CAWSPKSRSSYEQYF. The DNA for the CDR3 is TGTGCCTGGAGCCCGAAGTCTCGGTCCTCCTACGAGCAGTACTTC.

The chain carries TRBV29-1 and TRBJ2-3; 8 bases agree with TRBD1. Germline lookup yields CDR1 SQVTM and CDR2 ANQGSEA. Germline trimming cut 4 bases from V and 5 bases from J; bases unmatched to any gene: 14. The CDR3 consists of 16 residues. CDR3 in amino acids: CSVAPRAGGSGDTQYF. CDR3 DNA sequence: TGCAGCGTTGCCCCCCGCGCAGGGGGCTCTGGAGATACGCAGTATTTT.

The V call is TRBV7-9, the J call TRBJ1-3; a weak D match, TRBD1 (5 bases). V was shortened by 2 bases and J by 0 bases, with 17 bases between the two germline ends. The CDR3 has 18 residues. In germline, CDR1 is SEHNR, CDR2 FQNEAQ (reference sequence). As DNA, the CDR3 is TGTGCCAGCAGCTTAAACCCGGTGCAGGGCCCCTCTGGAAACACCATATATTTT. Its protein product is CASSLNPVQGPSGNTIYF.

The J gene is TRBJ1-6, the V gene TRBV19; D not certain. The CDR3 covers 16 residues. CDR1 LNHDA and CDR2 SQIVND come from the germline V gene (reference sequence). V was pared by 4 bases and J by 7 bases, with 17 bases between. CDR3 protein: CASSNRHAQINSPLHF. Written as DNA, the CDR3 is TGTGCCAGTAGTAACCGTCACGCACAGATAAATTCACCCCTCCACTTT. The entire variable domain, with the rest obtained from reference TRBV19 and TRBJ1-6, is as follows: DGGITQSPKYLFRKEGQNVTLSCEQNLNHDAMYWYRQDPGQGLRLIYYSQIVNDFQKGDIAEGYSVSREKKESFPLTVTSAQKNPTAFYLCASSNRHAQINSPLHFGNGTRLTVT.

The chain joins TRBV29-1 to TRBJ2-1, with TRBD1 as a possible D gene (7 bases). The CDR3 is 15 amino acids. Trimming pared 6 bases from V and 0 bases from J, leaving 15 bases between. Germline values: CDR1 SQVTM, CDR2 ANQGSEA. The CDR3 spells CSVQGGVGSYNEQFF. Here the CDR3 DNA reads TGCAGCGTCCAGGGGGGCGTGGGCTCCTACAATGAGCAGTTCTTC.

The rearrangement links TRBV25-1 to TRBJ1-6, with 10 bases matching TRBD1. Trimming removed 6 bases from V and 8 bases from J; junction bases left unmatched: 7. The CDR3 runs 15 residues. Germline assignment: CDR1 MGHDK and CDR2 SYGVNS. The CDR3 DNA is TGTGCCAGCAGGGCTGACAGGGGGCGAGATTCACCCCTCCACTTT. Protein: CASRADRGRDSPLHF.

This chain connects TRBV4-1 to TRBJ1-5, with D unclear. With 4 bases removed from V and 2 bases from J, the gap between germline ends came to 18 bases. This CDR3 spans 17 amino acids. Germline lookup yields CDR1 MGHRA and CDR2 YSYEKL. CDR3 coding DNA: TGCGCCAGCAGCCCGCCGGGAGGATGGATGGGCAATCAGCCCCAGCATTTT. Translated, it gives CASSPPGGWMGNQPQHF.

The rearrangement links TRBV5-1 to TRBJ2-1; 7 bases fit TRBD1. V trimming: 3 bases; J trimming: 3 bases; junction bases outside the gene matches: 6. The germline V gene encodes CDR1 SGHRS and CDR2 YFSETQ. The CDR3 has 15 residues. CDR3 residues: CASSSARDSYNEQFF. The CDR3 DNA is TGCGCCAGCAGCTCAGCCCGGGACAGCTACAATGAGCAGTTCTTC.

The chain combines TRBV19 with TRBJ1-2, with TRBD1 identical over 8 bases. V was pared by 2 bases and J by 5 bases, with 10 bases of the junction left unmatched. Germline V gives CDR1 LNHDA, CDR2 SQIVND (reference sequence). The CDR3 has 16 amino acids. The CDR3 reads CASSIFGQGGTYGYTF. The CDR3 DNA follows: TGTGCCAGTAGTATATTCGGACAGGGCGGAACGTATGGCTACACCTTC. Supplemented by reference TRBV19 and TRBJ1-2, the full variable domain reads DGGITQSPKYLFRKEGQNVTLSCEQNLNHDAMYWYRQDPGQGLRLIYYSQIVNDFQKGDIAEGYSVSREKKESFPLTVTSAQKNPTAFYLCASSIFGQGGTYGYTFGSGTRLTVV.

The rearrangement uses TRBV7-9 and TRBJ2-4, with D possibly being TRBD1 (5 bases). V was clipped by 1 base and J by 1 base, with 5 bases between them. Germline lookup yields CDR1 SEHNR and CDR2 FQNEAQ (reference sequence). CDR3 size: 14 residues. The CDR3 DNA follows: TGTGCCAGCAGCTTAGGGGGCGCCAAAAACATTCAGTACTTC. The encoded protein is CASSLGGAKNIQYF.

The count of this clone is one. The chain joins TRBV21-1 to TRBJ1-1; the table's D call, TRBD1, was not checked against the DNA. TRBV21-1 is a pseudogene locus. This CDR3 comprises 19 residues. The CDR3: CASSKAPKKDRLGNTEAFF. CDR3 nucleotides: TGTGCCAGCAGCAAAGCCCCCAAAAAGGACAGGCTCGGGAACACTGAAGCTTTCTTT.

The V and J genes are TRBV20-1 and TRBJ2-1, with 7 bases identical to TRBD1. Germline V gene lookup returns CDR1 DFQATT and CDR2 SNEGSKA (reference sequence). The CDR3 totals 11 residues. V lost 4 bases and J lost 8; bases outside the gene matches: 2. The CDR3 DNA reads as TGCAGTGCTAAAGACAGGGATGAGCAGTTCTTC. Translation: CSAKDRDEQFF.

The V call is TRBV5-1, the J call TRBJ1-2, with 8 positions matching TRBD1. The CDR3 totals 14 residues. Trimming cost V 4 bases and J 1 base; bases outside gene matches: 3. Germline lookup yields CDR1 SGHRS and CDR2 YFSETQ. The CDR3 loop is CASSPTGDNYGYTF. The CDR3 coding sequence is TGCGCCAGCAGCCCGACAGGGGATAACTATGGCTACACCTTC. Filled out from reference TRBV5-1 and TRBJ1-2, the complete variable domain reads KAGVTQTPRYLIKTRGQQVTLSCSPISGHRSVSWYQQTPGQGLQFLFEYFSETQRNKGNFPGRFSGRQFSNSRSEMNVSTLELGDSALYLCASSPTGDNYGYTFGSGTRLTVV.

The genes are TRBV7-9 and TRBJ1-4; 8 bases fit TRBD1. V dropped 1 base and J dropped 6; count of bases not matched to a gene: 1. This CDR3 contains 14 residues. Germline V CDR1 and CDR2: SEHNR, FQNEAQ (reference sequence). DNA of the CDR3: TGTGCCAGCAGCTTAGACAGGGGGTATGAAAAACTGTTTTTT. Its translation is CASSLDRGYEKLFF.

The V and J genes are TRBV4-1 and TRBJ2-7, with 11 nucleotides matching TRBD2. The CDR3 sequence is 17 residues long. Trimming cost V 4 bases and J 0 bases; bases outside gene matches: 8. CDR1 and CDR2 (germline): MGHRA, YSYEKL. The CDR3 DNA reads as TGCGCCAGCAGCCTTTCAACTAGCGGGGGCCGCTCCTACGAGCAGTACTTC. Its protein product is CASSLSTSGGRSYEQYF.

The chain combines TRBV18 with TRBJ1-1; D call uncertain. Germline V gives CDR1 KGHSH, CDR2 LQKENI. Trimming removed 3 bases from V and 2 bases from J, with 13 bases in between. CDR3 length: 15 residues. The CDR3 nucleotides read TGTGCCAGCTCACCCCCCCCAGGTACCAACACTGAAGCTTTCTTT. Residues: CASSPPPGTNTEAFF. Complete variable domain (other parts from reference TRBV18 and TRBJ1-1): NAGVMQNPRHLVRRRGQEARLRCSPMKGHSHVYWYRQLPEEGLKFMVYLQKENIIDESGMPKERFSAEFPKEGPSILRIQQVVRGDSAAYFCASSPPPGTNTEAFFGQGTRLTVV.

This sequence joins TRBV5-1 and TRBJ2-2; D is possibly TRBD1 (6 bases). The CDR3 has 15 residues. V lost 6 bases, J lost 2 bases, and 14 bases lay in between. The germline gives CDR1 SGHRS, CDR2 YFSETQ. CDR3 in amino acids: CASKKPQGNTGELFF. The CDR3 DNA follows: TGCGCCAGCAAGAAGCCACAGGGTAACACCGGGGAGCTGTTTTTT.

CDR3 nucleotides: TGTGCCAGCAGGCCCCCCGGGGAAGATACGCAGTATTTT. Encoded protein: CASRPPGEDTQYF. The chain combines TRBV6-5 with TRBJ2-3, with D possibly being TRBD2 (5 bases). Trimming stripped 6 bases from V and 5 bases from J, with 12 bases between. Germline V gives CDR1 MNHEY, CDR2 SVGAGI. This CDR3 is built from 13 residues.

The rearrangement links TRBV6-5 to TRBJ1-1; D gene ambiguous. The CDR3 extends over 12 amino acids. Germline V gene sequence: CDR1 MNHEY, CDR2 SVGAGI. The ends were cut back, 5 bases at V and 3 bases at J, with 7 bases in the middle. The CDR3 sequence is CASSRTDTEAFF. CDR3 DNA sequence: TGTGCCAGCAGTCGTACTGACACTGAAGCTTTCTTT.

Points on this clone: This same CDR3 is encoded by further DNA sequences in the sample. The chain recombines TRBV18 with TRBJ1-5, with TRBD1 identical over 8 bases. Unmatched junction bases numbered 3, after V lost 2 bases and J lost 6 bases. The CDR3 is 14 amino acids. The V gene's germline CDR1 is KGHSH and CDR2 LQKENI. The CDR3 spells CASSPTGGRQPQHF. The CDR3 nucleotides are TGTGCCAGCTCACCAACAGGGGGGCGTCAGCCCCAGCATTTT.